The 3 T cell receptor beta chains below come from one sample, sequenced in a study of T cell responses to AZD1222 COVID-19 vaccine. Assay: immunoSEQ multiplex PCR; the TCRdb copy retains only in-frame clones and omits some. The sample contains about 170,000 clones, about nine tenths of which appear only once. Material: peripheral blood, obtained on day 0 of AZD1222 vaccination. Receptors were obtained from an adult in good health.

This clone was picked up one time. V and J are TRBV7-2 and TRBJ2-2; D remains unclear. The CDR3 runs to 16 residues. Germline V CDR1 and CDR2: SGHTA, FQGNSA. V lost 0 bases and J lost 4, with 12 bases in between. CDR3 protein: CASSLATFSGTGELFF. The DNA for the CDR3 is TGTGCCAGCAGCTTAGCGACCTTCTCGGGCACCGGGGAGCTGTTTTTT.

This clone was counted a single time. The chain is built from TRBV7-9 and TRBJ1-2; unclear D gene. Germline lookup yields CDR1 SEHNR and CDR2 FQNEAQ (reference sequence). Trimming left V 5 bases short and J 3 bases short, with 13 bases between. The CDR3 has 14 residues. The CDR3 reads CASSPYVADYGYTF. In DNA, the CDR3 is TGTGCCAGCAGCCCATACGTGGCGGACTATGGCTACACCTTC.

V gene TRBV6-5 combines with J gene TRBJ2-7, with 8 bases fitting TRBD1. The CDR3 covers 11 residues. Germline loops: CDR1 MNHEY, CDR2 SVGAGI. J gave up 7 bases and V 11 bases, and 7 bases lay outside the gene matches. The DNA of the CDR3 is TGTGCCTCCGCAGGGGGCGCGGAGCAGTACTTC. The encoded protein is CASAGGAEQYF.